This T cell receptor (beta chain) was sequenced in a study of blood T cell repertoires in COVID-19. There are 16 residues in the CDR3. The germline V gene encodes CDR1 SGHAT and CDR2 FQDESV (reference sequence). The germline V and J ends were trimmed by 5 bases and 3 bases, with 19 bases remaining between them. In the authors' methods: By means of reference gene primer amplification, nucleated cell counts were estimated. Profiling relied on immunoSEQ multiplex PCR, and the TCRdb table lists in-frame clones only, not all of them. Clonal size and the V and J genes are those of that table, whereas D and trimming came from the DNA. The profile shows 200,000 to 300,000 clones, approximately 85% of them singletons.

Sequenced material: peripheral blood. This chain connects TRBV11-1 to TRBJ1-1; possible D gene TRBD1, 6 bases. This receptor was obtained from a man aged 50-60 years with COVID-19, enrolled during active disease. This CDR3 reads CASSQGRRGADTEAFF. The CDR3 DNA is TGTGCCAGCAGCCAAGGCCGCCGGGGGGCGGACACTGAAGCTTTCTTT.